Presented here are 18 T cell receptor beta chains from one specimen sequenced in a study of PD-1 blockade in classical Hodgkin lymphoma. The protocol was immunoSEQ multiplex PCR, while the TCRdb copy is restricted to in-frame clones and leaves out a portion. The sample has around 9,500 clones, about three quarters seen once; the top ten hold about 4.5%. Time point specified: cycle 4 day 1 (C4D1), after less than seven weeks of nivolumab. In every patient, relapse followed autologous stem cell transplantation, while exposure to brentuximab vedotin differed. CD4+ T cells were purified from thawed PBMCs by magnetic negative selection. The sequencing used CD4+ T cells from blood, collected before the fourth cycle of nivolumab. The receptors stem from a human donor with classical Hodgkin lymphoma.

By frequency in the sample, this clone is medium-sized. A junction end diverges from the germline sequence, so it may reflect a read error. The chain uses TRBV7-7 and TRBJ2-7; the D is unclear. The V gene's germline CDR1 is SSHAT and CDR2 FNYEAQ (reference sequence). This CDR3 is 13 amino acids long. The CDR3, as DNA: TGTGCTAGCAGCGCCTCGGTTGGGGACGAGCAGTACTTC. Its protein is CASSASVGDEQYF. The whole variable domain, remainder taken from reference TRBV7-7 and TRBJ2-7, is GAGVSQSPRYKVTKRGQDVTLRCDPISSHATLYWYQQALGQGPEFLTYFNYEAQPDKSGLPSDRFSAERPEGSISTLTIQRTEQRDSAMYRCASSASVGDEQYFGPGTRLTVT.

The genes are TRBV28 and TRBJ1-2; D might be TRBD1 (5 bases). Trimming took 1 base from V and 2 from J, leaving 11 bases between them. The CDR3 spans 15 residues. In germline, CDR1 is MDHEN, CDR2 SYDVKM. The CDR3 is CASSLLKGLNYGYTF. The CDR3 DNA reads TGTGCCAGCAGTTTATTGAAGGGACTAAACTATGGCTACACCTTC.

Points on this clone: The junction shows a germline mismatch at one end, possibly a read error. This rearrangement joins TRBV7-7 to TRBJ1-1; D unresolved. Germline V gives CDR1 SSHAT, CDR2 FNYEAQ (reference sequence). The CDR3 runs to 13 residues. The CDR3 region has the DNA TGTGCTAGCAGCTTTGAGTTGAACACTGAAGCTTTCTTT. Its protein product is CASSFELNTEAFF. Using reference TRBV7-7 and TRBJ1-1 for the parts outside the CDR3, the full variable domain is GAGVSQSPRYKVTKRGQDVTLRCDPISSHATLYWYQQALGQGPEFLTYFNYEAQPDKSGLPSDRFSAERPEGSISTLTIQRTEQRDSAMYRCASSFELNTEAFFGQGTRLTVV.

This rearrangement joins TRBV10-3 to TRBJ2-1; 10 bases line up with TRBD2. J lost 5 bases, V lost 4 bases, and 5 bases had no gene match. The CDR3 contains 15 residues. Germline V lookup: CDR1 ENHRY, CDR2 SYGVKD. Written as DNA, the CDR3 is TGTGCCATCAGTGTTGTACTAGCGGGGCACAATGAGCAGTTCTTC. It is translated as CAISVVLAGHNEQFF.

The chain carries TRBV21-1 and TRBJ1-2. TRBV21-1 is assigned pseudogene status. The CDR3 totals 16 residues. As DNA, the CDR3 is TGTGCCAGCAGCAAAGCCCCCCCGAGGTCGGACTATGGCTACACCTTC. Translated: CASSKAPPRSDYGYTF.

With respect to this clone: At one end the junction does not follow the germline gene, possibly because of a read error. The chain is built from TRBV18 and TRBJ2-7; TRBD1 agrees at 9 bases. The CDR3 consists of 14 residues. Germline V CDR1 and CDR2: KGHSH, LQKENI. The CDR3 DNA reads TGTGCCAGCTCACGGACAGGGGTCTCCTACGAGCAGCACTTC. Translating it yields CASSRTGVSYEQHF.

The J gene is TRBJ2-1, the V gene TRBV4-3; D may be TRBD1 or TRBD2 (5 bases each). V lost 4 bases and J 5 bases, leaving 15 bases between the germline ends. CDR3 length: 15 residues. Germline CDR1 is LGHNA and CDR2 is YSLEER. The CDR3 bases are TGCGCCAGCAGCCGCTCACCGGGACCAGACAATGAGCAGTTCTTC. It encodes CASSRSPGPDNEQFF.

J is TRBJ2-3 and V is TRBV5-1; 10 bases are shared with TRBD1. V trimming: 1 base; J trimming: 3 bases; junction bases outside the gene matches: 2. The CDR3 is 15 residues long. The germline gives CDR1 SGHRS, CDR2 YFSETQ. This CDR3 is CASSLWGQGTDTQYF. The CDR3 bases are TGCGCCAGCAGCTTGTGGGGACAGGGGACAGATACGCAGTATTTT.

This rearrangement joins TRBV29-1 to TRBJ2-7; D is perhaps TRBD1 (6 bases). The CDR3 consists of 12 residues. The germline gives CDR1 SQVTM, CDR2 ANQGSEA. V was cut by 7 bases and J by 5 bases, with 15 bases left in between. The CDR3 DNA reads as TGCAGCGCATCCAGGGGCCGGGACGAGCAGTACTTC. It translates to CSASRGRDEQYF.

The chain uses TRBV5-6 and TRBJ2-2; no definite D call. The V gene lost 4 bases and the J gene lost 9 bases, with 10 bases spanning the gap. Germline V gene data show CDR1 as SGHDT and CDR2 as YYEEEE. This CDR3 has 12 amino acids. CDR3 sequence: CASSNVYRELFF. CDR3 DNA sequence: TGTGCCAGCAGCAATGTTTACCGGGAGCTGTTTTTT.

This sequence joins TRBV18 and TRBJ1-1, with D perhaps TRBD1 (6 bases). This CDR3 is 14 amino acids long. The V end lost 1 base, the J end lost 6 bases, and 12 bases lay between the germline ends. CDR1 and CDR2 (germline): KGHSH, LQKENI. In nucleotides, the CDR3 is TGTGCCAGCTCACCACGGGCAGGGGTCGCTGAAGCTTTCTTT. It yields the protein CASSPRAGVAEAFF.

The V call is TRBV5-1, the J call TRBJ1-2; unclear D gene. The germline V gene encodes CDR1 SGHRS and CDR2 YFSETQ. CDR3 length equals 14 residues. The V and J ends lost 0 bases and 2 bases respectively, with 8 bases between them. The CDR3 region has the DNA TGCGCCAGCAGCTTGGAATCGGTGAACTATGGCTACACCTTC. Its translation is CASSLESVNYGYTF. Complete variable domain (other parts from reference TRBV5-1 and TRBJ1-2): KAGVTQTPRYLIKTRGQQVTLSCSPISGHRSVSWYQQTPGQGLQFLFEYFSETQRNKGNFPGRFSGRQFSNSRSEMNVSTLELGDSALYLCASSLESVNYGYTFGSGTRLTVV.

The chain joins TRBV28 to TRBJ2-6; tentatively, D is TRBD2 (5 bases). V lost 8 bases, J lost 0 bases, and 5 bases lay in between. Germline CDR1 MDHEN, CDR2 SYDVKM. The CDR3 totals 13 residues. The CDR3 nucleotides read TGTGCCAGCCGGGACTCTGGGGCCAACGTCCTGACTTTC. This translates into CASRDSGANVLTF.

This clone was seen a handful of times. This chain joins TRBV5-1 and TRBJ2-2; 15 nucleotides agree with TRBD2. The length of the CDR3 is 17 residues. Germline V gene sequence: CDR1 SGHRS, CDR2 YFSETQ. J gave up 3 bases and V 4 bases, and 4 bases lay outside the gene matches. The CDR3 nucleotides read TGCGCCAGCAGCGTCGGGACTAGCGGGGGGTACACCGGGGAGCTGTTTTTT. It is translated as CASSVGTSGGYTGELFF.

A word on this clone: A read error may account for a junction end that differs from germline. The chain has TRBV4-3 and TRBJ1-5; D is unclear. From germline, CDR1 is LGHNA and CDR2 YSLEER. This CDR3 has 14 amino acids. CDR3 amino acids: CASTQGIRDGPQHF. As DNA, the CDR3 is TGCGCCAGCACCCAAGGGATCCGGGATGGGCCCCAGCATTTT.

This clone has just one count. V gene TRBV28 combines with J gene TRBJ2-3; 8 nucleotides match TRBD1. The V and J ends lost 6 bases and 4 bases, in that order; junction bases with no gene match: 9. This CDR3 comprises 15 residues. The V gene's germline CDR1 is MDHEN and CDR2 SYDVKM. The CDR3: CASSYTGGGADTQYF. The CDR3 nucleotides are TGTGCCAGCAGCTATACAGGGGGAGGCGCAGATACGCAGTATTTT. Full variable domain (missing parts from reference TRBV28 and TRBJ2-3): DVKVTQSSRYLVKRTGEKVFLECVQDMDHENMFWYRQDPGLGLRLIYFSYDVKMKEKGDIPEGYSVSREKKERFSLILESASTNQTSMYLCASSYTGGGADTQYFGPGTRLTVL.

This clone was seen a few times. The chain carries TRBV5-5 and TRBJ2-5, with TRBD1 identical over 9 bases. The junction had 2 bases not matched to a gene; V was cut back by 3 bases and J by 2 bases. Per germline, CDR1 SGHKS and CDR2 YYEKEE (reference sequence). This CDR3 spans 14 amino acids. The CDR3 DNA reads TGTGCCAGCAGCTGGGACAGGGAACAAGAGACCCAGTACTTC. Residues: CASSWDREQETQYF.

The J gene is TRBJ2-3, the V gene TRBV9; 9 positions match TRBD1. J lost 6 bases, V lost 3 bases, and 11 bases had no gene match. CDR1 is SGDLS, CDR2 YYNGEE, per germline. This CDR3 is built from 16 residues. The CDR3 spells CASSAAFRTGDDTQYF. CDR3 DNA sequence: TGTGCCAGCAGCGCCGCCTTCAGGACAGGGGACGATACGCAGTATTTT.